Listed here are 32 T cell receptor beta chains from one sample, sequenced in a study of blood T cell repertoires in COVID-19. TCRdb's copy holds only in-frame clones and misses some; the assay was immunoSEQ multiplex PCR. The table includes about 150,000 clones, about nine tenths detected once. Sequenced input: PBMCs or T cells enriched from blood (not recorded which). These receptors all stem from a man aged 45-65 years who had recovered from COVID-19.

The chain uses TRBV7-2 and TRBJ2-1, with 8 bases identical to TRBD2. The V and J ends lost 2 bases and 11 bases, in that order; junction bases with no gene match: 8. The CDR3 loop spans 14 amino acids. Germline V gives CDR1 SGHTA, CDR2 FQGNSA. DNA of the CDR3: TGTGCCAGCAGCTTAAACGGGAGGGCCCCCCAGCAGTTCTTC. Its protein is CASSLNGRAPQQFF.

This clone was seen a few times. The CDR3 sequence is CASSARRRPLNTGELFF. The CDR3, as DNA: TGTGCCAGCAGCGCACGTAGGCGGCCTCTGAACACCGGGGAGCTGTTTTTT. The chain uses TRBV3-1 (or the pseudogene TRBV3-2) and TRBJ2-2, with D unresolved. The germline CDR1 and CDR2 sequences are LGHDT and YNNKEL (reference sequence). CDR3 length: 17 amino acids. V lost 5 bases and J lost 1, with 17 bases in between.

The chain employs TRBV5-6 and TRBJ1-5; TRBD1 aligns across 7 bases. Germline lookup yields CDR1 SGHDT and CDR2 YYEEEE. This CDR3 is built from 16 residues. V was pared by 4 bases and J by 2 bases, with 9 bases of the junction left unmatched. In DNA form, the CDR3 reads TGTGCCAGCAGCCCTAGGGGGCGAGCAGGCAATCAGCCCCAGCATTTT. Protein: CASSPRGRAGNQPQHF.

The chain couples TRBV27 to TRBJ2-3; D is undetermined. Germline CDR1 is MNHEY and CDR2 is SMNVEV (reference sequence). V shed 2 bases and J shed 2 bases, with 5 bases lying between them. The CDR3 has 13 residues. The chain's CDR3 is CASSLPLTDTQYF. For the CDR3, the DNA is TGTGCCAGCAGTTTACCCCTCACAGATACGCAGTATTTT.

The chain employs TRBV6-5 and TRBJ1-3; D possibly corresponds to TRBD1 (5 bases). CDR1 is MNHEY, CDR2 SVGAGI, per germline. The CDR3 extends over 14 amino acids. The V gene lost 4 bases and the J gene lost 3 bases, with 10 bases spanning the gap. The CDR3 loop is CASSSQGGGNTIYF. The CDR3 DNA sequence: TGTGCCAGCAGTTCTCAGGGAGGTGGAAACACCATATATTTT.

The chain links TRBV27 to TRBJ2-3; maybe TRBD2 (5 bases). The CDR3 loop spans 14 amino acids. V was trimmed by 2 bases and J by 0 bases, leaving 6 bases between them. CDR1 and CDR2 (germline): MNHEY, SMNVEV (reference sequence). The CDR3 here is CASSLQRSTDTQYF. Written as DNA, the CDR3 is TGTGCCAGCAGTTTACAGCGGAGCACAGATACGCAGTATTTT.

V and J are TRBV7-9 and TRBJ2-7; TRBD1 aligns across 10 bases. Trimming at V came to 4 bases and at J to 6 bases, leaving 6 bases not matched to a gene. There are 14 residues in the CDR3. Germline values: CDR1 SEHNR, CDR2 FQNEAQ (reference sequence). CDR3 loop: CASSSPGQGSEQYV. CDR3 bases: TGTGCCAGCAGCTCACCGGGACAGGGGAGCGAGCAGTACGTC.

The V and J genes are TRBV7-3 and TRBJ2-1, with D possibly matching TRBD1 (6 bases). The V gene lost 5 bases and the J gene lost 8 bases, with 10 bases spanning the gap. Germline V gene lookup returns CDR1 SGHTA and CDR2 FQGTGA. The length of the CDR3 is 12 residues. CDR3 amino acids: CASSPQGYEQFF. CDR3 nucleotide sequence: TGTGCCAGCAGCCCACAGGGTTATGAGCAGTTCTTC.

This chain uses TRBV5-1 with TRBJ1-2; 7 positions match TRBD1. The CDR3 loop spans 17 amino acids. V lost 0 bases to trimming and J lost 3 bases; unmatched junction nucleotides: 11. CDR1 and CDR2 (germline): SGHRS, YFSETQ. In nucleotides, the CDR3 is TGCGCCAGCAGCTTGGGGGTGAGAAGGGGGCAGGACTATGGCTACACCTTC. Translated, it gives CASSLGVRRGQDYGYTF.

The chain carries TRBV7-8 and TRBJ1-1; weak D call: TRBD1 (5 bases). Trimming stripped 2 bases from V and 4 bases from J, with 11 bases between. The germline V gene encodes CDR1 SGHVS and CDR2 FQNEAQ. The CDR3 covers 14 residues. The DNA for the CDR3 is TGTGCCAGCAGCTTATTAGGGGAAGTCACTGAAGCTTTCTTT. Translation: CASSLLGEVTEAFF.

The chain links TRBV11-2 to TRBJ1-3; no definite D call. The V end was cut by 2 bases, the J end by 0 bases, with 8 bases between. CDR3 size: 15 residues. Germline V gene lookup returns CDR1 SGHAT and CDR2 FQNNGV. CDR3 in DNA: TGTGCCAGCAGCTTACGCCAGAACTCTGGAAACACCATATATTTT. It translates to CASSLRQNSGNTIYF.

With regard to this clone: The junction does not match germline at one end; this may be a read error. The sample carries other DNA sequences with the same CDR3. V gene TRBV28 combines with J gene TRBJ1-5; the D gene is possibly TRBD1 (6 bases). Germline V gene data show CDR1 as MDHEN and CDR2 as SYDVKM. The CDR3 length is 17 residues. The CDR3 nucleotides are TGTGCCAGCAGTCCTCGTCAGGGGCCATGGGTCAATCAGCCCCAACATTTT. Residues: CASSPRQGPWVNQPQHF. Full variable domain (remainder filled in from reference TRBV28 and TRBJ1-5): DVKVTQSSRYLVKRTGEKVFLECVQDMDHENMFWYRQDPGLGLRLIYFSYDVKMKEKGDIPEGYSVSREKKERFSLILESASTNQTSMYLCASSPRQGPWVNQPQHFGDGTRLSIL.

The chain employs TRBV7-2 and TRBJ1-1, with 8 nucleotides matching TRBD1. V dropped 1 base and J dropped 4; count of bases not matched to a gene: 8. In germline, CDR1 is SGHTA, CDR2 FQGNSA. The CDR3 has 16 residues. CDR3 sequence reads: CASSLVWGQVVTEAFF. The CDR3 bases are TGTGCCAGCAGCTTAGTATGGGGACAGGTAGTCACTGAAGCTTTCTTT.

This chain links TRBV18 with TRBJ1-1; 7 bases match TRBD1. Germline lookup yields CDR1 KGHSH and CDR2 LQKENI. The CDR3 totals 15 residues. J was trimmed by 2 bases and V by 6 bases; bases with no gene match: 9. Here the CDR3 reads CASSLTGSPNTEAFF. The CDR3 nucleotides are TGTGCCAGCTCCCTGACAGGGTCGCCCAACACTGAAGCTTTCTTT.

This clone was seen just once. The chain links TRBV20-1 to TRBJ1-1; a possible D gene is TRBD1 (5 bases). With 3 bases removed from V and 4 bases from J, the gap between germline ends came to 12 bases. The CDR3 extends over 13 amino acids. Per germline, CDR1 DFQATT and CDR2 SNEGSKA (reference sequence). CDR3 bases: TGCAGTGCTAGTGGGGGAGTGGTCACTGAAGCTTTCTTT. Residues: CSASGGVVTEAFF.

The chain's CDR3 is CASSRDSLTYEQYF. CDR3 coding DNA: TGTGCCAGCAGCCGAGACTCCCTAACCTACGAGCAGTACTTC. The J gene is TRBJ2-7, the V gene TRBV7-8; D remains unclear. V was trimmed by 5 bases and J by 2 bases, leaving 13 bases between them. CDR1 is SGHVS, CDR2 FQNEAQ, per germline. CDR3 length: 14 residues. Using reference TRBV7-8 and TRBJ2-7 for the parts outside the CDR3, the full variable domain is GAGVSQSPRYKVAKRGQDVALRCDPISGHVSLFWYQQALGQGPEFLTYFQNEAQLDKSGLPSDRFFAERPEGSVSTLKIQRTQQEDSAVYLCASSRDSLTYEQYFGPGTRLTVT.

The J gene is TRBJ2-7, the V gene TRBV12-3 or TRBV12-4, with a tentative D call TRBD2 (6 bases). CDR3 length: 13 amino acids. V was shortened by 8 bases and J by 1 base, with 12 bases between the two germline ends. CDR3 residues: CASSLAGSYEQYV. In DNA, the CDR3 is TGTGCCAGCTCCCTTGCGGGATCCTACGAGCAGTACGTC.

This sequence joins TRBV25-1 and TRBJ2-7; 12 bases align to TRBD2. Germline CDR1 is MGHDK and CDR2 is SYGVNS. The CDR3 totals 13 residues. V was clipped by 6 bases and J by 4 bases; unmatched bases: 1. The CDR3 sequence is CASSLAGGYEQYF. In DNA, the CDR3 is TGTGCCAGCAGCCTAGCGGGAGGGTACGAGCAGTACTTC.

The chain recombines TRBV11-2 with TRBJ2-5; TRBD2 might be the D (7 bases). Looked up from germline, CDR1 is SGHAT and CDR2 is FQNNGV. The CDR3 length is 16 residues. Trimming stripped 1 base from V and 3 bases from J, with 15 bases between. CDR3 protein: CASSLGGRGAEETQYF. The CDR3 DNA sequence: TGTGCCAGCAGCTTAGGGGGTCGGGGGGCCGAAGAGACCCAGTACTTC.

The chain has TRBV6-5 and TRBJ1-1; 11 nucleotides agree with TRBD1. Per the germline V gene, CDR1 is MNHEY and CDR2 is SVGAGI. The length of the CDR3 is 14 residues. J was trimmed by 2 bases and V by 4 bases; bases with no gene match: 0. The CDR3: CASSWTGGNTEAFF. The CDR3 DNA is TGTGCCAGCAGTTGGACAGGGGGCAACACTGAAGCTTTCTTT.

This clone came up a few times. Here the CDR3 reads CASSYSGGAGKYNEQFF. The CDR3 DNA reads TGTGCCAGCAGTTACAGCGGGGGGGCCGGAAAATACAATGAGCAGTTCTTC. The rearrangement joins TRBV28 to TRBJ2-1; TRBD2 aligns across 10 bases. The CDR3 extends over 17 amino acids. V was clipped by 4 bases and J by 4 bases; unmatched bases: 10. Germline V lookup: CDR1 MDHEN, CDR2 SYDVKM. Complete variable domain (other parts from reference TRBV28 and TRBJ2-1): DVKVTQSSRYLVKRTGEKVFLECVQDMDHENMFWYRQDPGLGLRLIYFSYDVKMKEKGDIPEGYSVSREKKERFSLILESASTNQTSMYLCASSYSGGAGKYNEQFFGPGTRLTVL.

This clone appeared a few times. The V call is TRBV18, the J call TRBJ2-1; 8 nucleotides agree with TRBD2. V lost 3 bases, J lost 1 base, and 11 bases stayed unmatched. Germline V gene lookup returns CDR1 KGHSH and CDR2 LQKENI. This CDR3 is 18 amino acids long. The CDR3: CASSPRAPLAGSYNEQFF. The CDR3 DNA is TGTGCCAGCTCACCCCGTGCCCCCTTAGCGGGATCCTACAATGAGCAGTTCTTC.

The chain carries TRBV5-4 and TRBJ2-2, with 8 bases that match TRBD2. CDR3 length: 16 amino acids. Germline V lookup: CDR1 SGHNT, CDR2 YYREEE (reference sequence). V lost 0 bases to trimming and J lost 6 bases; unmatched junction nucleotides: 7. CDR3 loop: CASSLDSGSWPGELFF. Written as DNA, the CDR3 is TGTGCCAGCAGCTTGGACAGCGGGAGTTGGCCCGGGGAGCTGTTTTTT.

The chain employs TRBV30 and TRBJ1-5, with a possible D match to TRBD1 (5 bases). V lost 0 bases, J lost 7 bases, and 10 bases lay in between. The CDR3 covers 13 residues. CDR1 is GTSNPN, CDR2 SVGIG, per germline (reference sequence). The CDR3 sequence: CAWSVQGSQPQHF. The CDR3 nucleotides are TGTGCCTGGAGTGTTCAGGGAAGCCAGCCCCAGCATTTT.

In its sample, this clone was seen once. The chain employs TRBV5-1 and TRBJ1-1, with D possibly matching TRBD1 (5 bases). Germline CDR1 and CDR2: SGHRS and YFSETQ. V gave up 0 bases and J gave up 4 bases, with 10 bases separating them. The CDR3 runs 14 residues. The CDR3 loop is CASSLGQGFTEAFF. The CDR3 DNA follows: TGCGCCAGCAGCTTGGGGCAGGGATTCACTGAAGCTTTCTTT.

The chain combines TRBV15 with TRBJ1-2, with a weak D call TRBD1 (6 bases). The V gene's germline CDR1 is LNHNV and CDR2 YYDKDF (reference sequence). The CDR3 sequence is 14 residues long. Trimming removed 2 bases at V and 6 bases at J, with 13 bases between. The CDR3 loop is CATSRNRDSDGYTF. The CDR3 DNA reads as TGTGCCACCAGCAGAAACAGGGATTCGGATGGCTACACCTTC.

The chain has TRBV5-4 and TRBJ1-2; D may be TRBD1 (6 bases). V dropped 0 bases and J dropped 6 bases, with 15 bases sitting between them. The CDR3 covers 15 residues. Germline CDR1 is SGHNT and CDR2 is YYREEE (reference sequence). The CDR3 sequence: CASSLVGQGNHGYTF. CDR3 coding DNA: TGTGCCAGCAGCTTGGTGGGGCAGGGGAACCATGGCTACACCTTC. Full variable domain (missing parts from reference TRBV5-4 and TRBJ1-2): ETGVTQSPTHLIKTRGQQVTLRCSSQSGHNTVSWYQQALGQGPQFIFQYYREEENGRGNFPPRFSGLQFPNYSSELNVNALELDDSALYLCASSLVGQGNHGYTFGSGTRLTVV.

This clone showed up just once. J is TRBJ2-5 and V is TRBV7-2, with 8 bases lining up with TRBD2. The junction had 10 bases not matched to a gene; V was cut back by 3 bases and J by 4 bases. Per germline, CDR1 SGHTA and CDR2 FQGNSA. CDR3 length: 16 residues. CDR3: CASSFHTGRARETQYF. The CDR3, as DNA: TGTGCCAGCAGCTTTCATACCGGGAGGGCACGAGAGACCCAGTACTTC.

The V and J genes are TRBV5-4 and TRBJ2-7; TRBD2 matches 11 bases. V trimming: 4 bases; J trimming: 2 bases; junction bases outside the gene matches: 2. Germline assignment: CDR1 SGHNT and CDR2 YYREEE (reference sequence). The length of the CDR3 is 14 residues. In nucleotides, the CDR3 is TGTGCCAGCAGCGCACTAGCGGGGGCCTACGAGCAGTACTTC. Protein product: CASSALAGAYEQYF.

The chain is built from TRBV5-4 and TRBJ1-3; D gene ambiguous. There are 14 residues in the CDR3. Germline lookup yields CDR1 SGHNT and CDR2 YYREEE (reference sequence). V was shortened by 4 bases and J by 2 bases, with 10 bases between the two germline ends. The CDR3 loop reads CASSGGGTGNTIYF. The DNA for the CDR3 is TGTGCCAGCAGCGGCGGAGGGACTGGAAACACCATATATTTT. The full variable domain, rest sourced from reference TRBV5-4 and TRBJ1-3, is ETGVTQSPTHLIKTRGQQVTLRCSSQSGHNTVSWYQQALGQGPQFIFQYYREEENGRGNFPPRFSGLQFPNYSSELNVNALELDDSALYLCASSGGGTGNTIYFGEGSWLTVV.

This clone was found a few times. The chain joins TRBV24-1 to TRBJ1-1; 7 nucleotides align to TRBD1. This CDR3 is 16 amino acids long. Germline CDR1 KGHDR, CDR2 SFDVKD. With V trimmed by 2 bases and J by 4 bases, 9 bases remained unmatched. The CDR3 loop reads CATSDCQGVRCTEAFF. In nucleotides, the CDR3 is TGTGCCACCAGTGATTGCCAGGGGGTGAGGTGCACTGAAGCTTTCTTT.

The V call is TRBV14, the J call TRBJ2-3, with 10 bases aligning to TRBD2. CDR3 length: 18 residues. CDR1 SGHDN and CDR2 FVKESK come from the germline V gene. V was clipped by 1 base and J by 3 bases; unmatched bases: 10. The CDR3 DNA follows: TGTGCCAGCAGCCAAGGACTTCAGCGGGGGGGCGTAACAGATACGCAGTATTTT. This sequence encodes CASSQGLQRGGVTDTQYF.